The 16 T cell receptor beta chains presented below share a single source sample, sequenced in a study of lymphopenia after photon versus proton radiotherapy. Profiling relied on immunoSEQ multiplex PCR, and the TCRdb table lists in-frame clones only, not all of them. Among roughly 23,000 clones listed, about 89% were seen once. The specimen comprised peripheral blood, sampled from a patient treated with proton-based radiotherapy. These receptor sequences come from an elderly man with esophageal cancer.

V is TRBV5-4 and J is TRBJ2-1; possibly TRBD1 for D (6 bases). Germline CDR1 is SGHNT and CDR2 is YYREEE (reference sequence). This CDR3 comprises 15 residues. V was shortened by 4 bases and J by 4 bases, with 15 bases between the two germline ends. The CDR3 nucleotides read TGTGCCAGCAGCGGACCCCAAGGGGGTTACAATGAGCAGTTCTTC. Translation gives CASSGPQGGYNEQFF.

The CDR3 here is CASSPGGVTEAFF. CDR3 DNA: TGTGCCAGCTCACCAGGCGGGGTCACTGAAGCTTTCTTT. The rearrangement joins TRBV18 to TRBJ1-1; D is unresolved. Per germline, CDR1 KGHSH and CDR2 LQKENI. The CDR3 is 13 amino acids. The V end lost 2 bases, the J end lost 4 bases, and 8 bases lay between the germline ends.

This chain joins TRBV6-5 and TRBJ1-5; no clear D gene. V shed 6 bases and J shed 5 bases, with 11 bases lying between them. Germline V lookup: CDR1 MNHEY, CDR2 SVGAGI. The CDR3 runs to 13 residues. This chain's CDR3 is CASRGSGDQPQHF. The CDR3 DNA reads as TGTGCCAGCAGGGGGTCTGGGGATCAGCCCCAGCATTTT.

J is TRBJ1-2 and V is TRBV5-5, with TRBD1 identical over 7 bases. V lost 5 bases to trimming and J lost 2 bases; unmatched junction nucleotides: 6. CDR1 and CDR2 (germline): SGHKS, YYEKEE (reference sequence). The CDR3 is 14 residues long. CDR3 sequence reads: CASSPTTGNYGYTF. The DNA of the CDR3 is TGTGCCAGCAGTCCTACGACAGGGAACTATGGCTACACCTTC.

This clone was counted a few times. The chain couples TRBV6-1 to TRBJ2-7, with TRBD1 matching over 9 bases. CDR3 size: 14 residues. V gave up 4 bases and J gave up 3 bases; unmatched junction bases: 4. CDR1 MNHNS and CDR2 SASEGT come from the germline V gene. The CDR3 sequence is CASSVGTGFYEQYF. CDR3 DNA: TGTGCCAGCAGTGTTGGGACAGGGTTCTACGAGCAGTACTTC.

This clone has just a few counts. The J gene is TRBJ2-2, the V gene TRBV7-9; D gene ambiguous. Trimming stripped 2 bases from V and 4 bases from J, with 8 bases between. Germline V lookup: CDR1 SEHNR, CDR2 FQNEAQ (reference sequence). The CDR3 is 14 residues long. CDR3 in DNA: TGTGCCAGCAGCTTACCTAGTCGCACCGGGGAGCTGTTTTTT. Protein: CASSLPSRTGELFF. Complete variable domain (other parts from reference TRBV7-9 and TRBJ2-2): DTGVSQNPRHKITKRGQNVTFRCDPISEHNRLYWYRQTLGQGPEFLTYFQNEAQLEKSRLLSDRFSAERPKGSFSTLEIQRTEQGDSAMYLCASSLPSRTGELFFGEGSRLTVL.

This clone has just a few counts. CDR3 bases: TGCGCCAGCAGCTCCGGGACGGCTCTCTACGAGCAGTACTTC. This sequence encodes CASSSGTALYEQYF. V gene TRBV5-1 combines with J gene TRBJ2-7, with D perhaps being TRBD1 or TRBD2 (5 bases each). This CDR3 spans 14 amino acids. CDR1 and CDR2 from the germline V gene are SGHRS and YFSETQ. V lost 3 bases and J 3 bases, leaving 13 bases between the germline ends.

In this sample, this clone turned up once. This chain uses TRBV30 with TRBJ1-1, with TRBD1 identical over 9 bases. V was pared by 5 bases and J by 7 bases, with 8 bases of the junction left unmatched. CDR3 length: 13 amino acids. CDR1 and CDR2 (germline): GTSNPN, SVGIG (reference sequence). The CDR3 sequence is CAWSFTGGFEAFF. The CDR3 DNA reads as TGTGCCTGGTCTTTTACAGGGGGCTTTGAAGCTTTCTTT.

The J gene is TRBJ2-7, the V gene TRBV5-1; TRBD2 might be the D (7 bases). The germline gives CDR1 SGHRS, CDR2 YFSETQ. The CDR3 covers 14 residues. V shed 5 bases and J shed 2 bases, with 14 bases lying between them. The CDR3 loop reads CASRPPGGTYEQYF. As DNA, the CDR3 is TGCGCCAGCAGGCCGCCGGGGGGCACCTACGAGCAGTACTTC.

The rearrangement links TRBV29-1 to TRBJ1-1; D may be TRBD1 (5 bases). The CDR3 is 13 amino acids. V was shortened by 2 bases and J by 4 bases, with 11 bases between the two germline ends. Germline V gives CDR1 SQVTM, CDR2 ANQGSEA. CDR3 amino acids: CSVERLGGTEAFF. The CDR3 DNA sequence: TGCAGCGTTGAAAGGCTGGGGGGCACTGAAGCTTTCTTT.

Here the CDR3 reads CASRRDLSGGNTIYF. CDR3 nucleotide sequence: TGTGCCAGCAGGAGGGACCTATCCGGGGGAAACACCATATATTTT. This chain uses TRBV9 with TRBJ1-3; D possibly corresponds to TRBD1 (5 bases). Trimming removed 5 bases from V and 4 bases from J, with 16 bases in between. Germline V gene data show CDR1 as SGDLS and CDR2 as YYNGEE. The CDR3 runs to 15 residues. Using reference TRBV9 and TRBJ1-3 for the parts outside the CDR3, the full variable domain is DSGVTQTPKHLITATGQRVTLRCSPRSGDLSVYWYQQSLDQGLQFLIQYYNGEERAKGNILERFSAQQFPDLHSELNLSSLELGDSALYFCASRRDLSGGNTIYFGEGSWLTVV.

The genes are TRBV27 and TRBJ2-7, with D unresolved. Germline V gene data show CDR1 as MNHEY and CDR2 as SMNVEV (reference sequence). The V end lost 6 bases, the J end lost 2 bases, and 8 bases lay between the germline ends. CDR3 length: 12 amino acids. The CDR3 DNA is TGTGCCAGCAGACACTGGCCCTACGAGCAGTACTTC. It codes for CASRHWPYEQYF.

The gene calls are TRBV5-8 and TRBJ1-1; D gene unclear. Trimming removed 3 bases at V and 0 bases at J, with 9 bases between. The CDR3 is made up of 14 amino acids. Germline CDR1 SGHTS, CDR2 YDEGEE. CDR3 nucleotide sequence: TGTGCCAGCAGCTACGACGGGTTGAACACTGAAGCTTTCTTT. It yields the protein CASSYDGLNTEAFF.

This clone came up a few times. The gene calls are TRBV19 and TRBJ1-2; perhaps TRBD1 as D (6 bases). From germline, CDR1 is LNHDA and CDR2 SQIVND (reference sequence). CDR3 size: 13 residues. V lost 7 bases and J 8 bases, leaving 17 bases between the germline ends. The CDR3 loop reads CASTSTGRSGYTF. In DNA, the CDR3 is TGTGCCAGTACCTCGACAGGACGTAGCGGCTACACCTTC.

This clone occurred a few times. The rearrangement uses TRBV5-3 and TRBJ1-5; D is possibly TRBD1 (5 bases). TRBV5-3 is sorted into the ORF group, with uncertain function. V was cut by 3 bases and J by 12 bases, with 16 bases left in between. This CDR3 is built from 13 residues. Here the CDR3 DNA reads TGTGCCAGAAGCTGGGGGAGACAGCGTCACCAGCATTTT. This encodes CARSWGRQRHQHF.

This clone appeared once. This chain joins TRBV5-4 and TRBJ1-4; D possibly corresponds to TRBD1 (6 bases). The V end was cut by 0 bases, the J end by 6 bases, with 9 bases between. The germline V gene has CDR1 SGHNT and CDR2 YYREEE (reference sequence). The CDR3 has 14 residues. DNA of the CDR3: TGTGCCAGCAGCTTGGGGCCAGGGGATGAAAAACTGTTTTTT. It encodes CASSLGPGDEKLFF.